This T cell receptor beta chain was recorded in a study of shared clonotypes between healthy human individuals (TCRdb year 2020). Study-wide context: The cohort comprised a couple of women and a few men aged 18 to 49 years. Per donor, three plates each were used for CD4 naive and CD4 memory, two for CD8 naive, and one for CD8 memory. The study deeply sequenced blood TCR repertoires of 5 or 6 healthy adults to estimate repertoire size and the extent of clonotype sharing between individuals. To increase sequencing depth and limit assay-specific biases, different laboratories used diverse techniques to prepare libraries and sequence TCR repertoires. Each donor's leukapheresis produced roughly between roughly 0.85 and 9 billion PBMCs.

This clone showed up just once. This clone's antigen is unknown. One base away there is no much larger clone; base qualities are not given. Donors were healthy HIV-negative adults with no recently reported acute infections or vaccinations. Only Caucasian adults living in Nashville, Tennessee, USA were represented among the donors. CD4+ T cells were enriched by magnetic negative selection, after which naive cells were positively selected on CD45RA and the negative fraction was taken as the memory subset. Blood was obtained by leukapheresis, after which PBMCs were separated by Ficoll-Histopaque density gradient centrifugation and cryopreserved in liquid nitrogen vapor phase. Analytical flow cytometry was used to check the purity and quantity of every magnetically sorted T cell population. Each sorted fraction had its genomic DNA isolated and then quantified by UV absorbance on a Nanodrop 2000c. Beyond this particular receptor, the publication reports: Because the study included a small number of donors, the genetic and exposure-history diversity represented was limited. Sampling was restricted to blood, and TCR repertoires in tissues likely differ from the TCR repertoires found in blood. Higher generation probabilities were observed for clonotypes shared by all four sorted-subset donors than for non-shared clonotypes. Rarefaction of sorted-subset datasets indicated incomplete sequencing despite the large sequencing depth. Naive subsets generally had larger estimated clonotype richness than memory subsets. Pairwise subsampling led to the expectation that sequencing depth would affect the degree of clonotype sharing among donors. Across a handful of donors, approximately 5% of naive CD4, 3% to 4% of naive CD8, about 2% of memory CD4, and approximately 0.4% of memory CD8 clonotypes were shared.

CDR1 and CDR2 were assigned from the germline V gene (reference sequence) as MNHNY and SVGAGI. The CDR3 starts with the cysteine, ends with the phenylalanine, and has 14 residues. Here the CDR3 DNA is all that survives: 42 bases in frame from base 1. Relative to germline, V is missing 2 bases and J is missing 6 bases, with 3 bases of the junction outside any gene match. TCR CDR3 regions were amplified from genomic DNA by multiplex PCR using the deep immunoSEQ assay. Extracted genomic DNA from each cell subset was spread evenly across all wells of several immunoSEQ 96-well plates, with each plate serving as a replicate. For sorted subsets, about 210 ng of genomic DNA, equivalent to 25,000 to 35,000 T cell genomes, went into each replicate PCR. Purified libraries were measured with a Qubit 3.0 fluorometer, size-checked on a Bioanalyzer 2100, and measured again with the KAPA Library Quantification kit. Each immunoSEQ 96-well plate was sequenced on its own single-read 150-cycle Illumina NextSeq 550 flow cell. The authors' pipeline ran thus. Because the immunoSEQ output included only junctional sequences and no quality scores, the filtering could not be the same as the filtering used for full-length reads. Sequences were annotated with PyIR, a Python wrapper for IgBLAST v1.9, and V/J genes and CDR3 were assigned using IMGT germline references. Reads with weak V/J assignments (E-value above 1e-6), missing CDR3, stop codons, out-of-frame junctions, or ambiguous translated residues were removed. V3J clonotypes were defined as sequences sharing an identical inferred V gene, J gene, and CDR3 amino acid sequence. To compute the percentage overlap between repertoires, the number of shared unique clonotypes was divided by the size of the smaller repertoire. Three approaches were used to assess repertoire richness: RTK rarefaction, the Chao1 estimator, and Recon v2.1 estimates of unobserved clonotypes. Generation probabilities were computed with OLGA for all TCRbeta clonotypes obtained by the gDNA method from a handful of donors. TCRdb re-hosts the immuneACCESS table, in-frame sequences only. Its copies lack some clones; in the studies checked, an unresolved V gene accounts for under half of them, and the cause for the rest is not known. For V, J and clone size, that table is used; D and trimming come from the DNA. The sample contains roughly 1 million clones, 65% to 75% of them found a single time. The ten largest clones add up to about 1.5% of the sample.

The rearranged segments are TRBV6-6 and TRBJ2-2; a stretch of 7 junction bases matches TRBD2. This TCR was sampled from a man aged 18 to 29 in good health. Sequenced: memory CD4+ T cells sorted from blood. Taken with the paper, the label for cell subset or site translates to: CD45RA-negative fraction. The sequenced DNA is TGTGCCAGCAGTTACGTAGCGGGCCCCGGGGAGCTGTTTTTT. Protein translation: CASSYVAGPGELFF.